This T cell receptor beta chain came from a study of blood T cell repertoires in COVID-19. Study summary: T cells, B-cell-depleted T cells, or PBMCs provided the cDNA or gDNA that served as material.

The V gene's germline CDR1 is MNHEY and CDR2 SMNVEV (reference sequence). The V gene end was trimmed by 5 bases and the J gene end by 4 bases; junction bases not matched to a gene: 11. This CDR3 is built from 15 residues. Produced via immunoSEQ multiplex PCR; TCRdb's table is partial and in-frame only. The table has some 300,000 clones, approximately 89% seen once. This TCR was sampled from a woman in her 40s who had recovered from COVID-19. The sequenced sample consisted of PBMCs or T cells enriched from blood (not recorded which). The chain joins TRBV27 to TRBJ2-7; 7 nucleotides line up with TRBD1. CDR3 sequence (DNA): TGTGCCAGCAGTCCGATGACAGGGCAGGGTTACGAGCAGTACTTC. Translated, it gives CASSPMTGQGYEQYF.